This T cell receptor (beta chain) originates from a study of T cell responses to AZD1222 COVID-19 vaccine. General study findings and limits: At 160-218 and 743-854, vaccine-associated CD4 TCRs were dominant, and they spanned spike. Only six or seven AZD1222 recipients were seropositive at baseline. Per reports, nearly half of all spike-specific TCRs target regions that are unmutated in variants.

CDR3 size: 15 residues. Germline V gene sequence: CDR1 SGHNT, CDR2 YYREEE (reference sequence). Trimming cost V 0 bases and J 7 bases, with 15 bases left between them. Comments on this clone: The antigen is undetermined.

Clones were read by immunoSEQ multiplex PCR, and TCRdb kept only the in-frame ones, dropping some. The sample holds about 150,000 clones, 85% to 90% seen once. Second-dose schedules of about 4 or about 12 weeks were combined. The sequencing used peripheral blood, collected 28 days after the second AZD1222 dose. The sequence was collected from an adult who received the AZD1222 COVID-19 vaccine. The chain carries TRBV5-4 and TRBJ2-3; a weak D match, TRBD2 (6 bases). CDR3 sequence: CASSLAGRDENTQYF. As DNA, the CDR3 is TGTGCCAGCAGCTTGGCGGGGCGGGATGAAAATACGCAGTATTTT.